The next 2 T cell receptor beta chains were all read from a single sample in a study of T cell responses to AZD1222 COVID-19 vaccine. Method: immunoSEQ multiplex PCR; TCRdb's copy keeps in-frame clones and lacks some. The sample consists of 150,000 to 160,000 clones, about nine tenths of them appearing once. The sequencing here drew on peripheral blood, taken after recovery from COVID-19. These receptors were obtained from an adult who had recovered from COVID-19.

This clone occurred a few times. The DNA of the CDR3 is TGTGCCAGCAGGACTGTAGACGAGCAGTACTTC. This sequence encodes CASRTVDEQYF. The V gene is TRBV27, the J gene TRBJ2-7; D is uncertain. The V end was cut by 6 bases, the J end by 5 bases, with 8 bases between. Germline V gene lookup returns CDR1 MNHEY and CDR2 SMNVEV (reference sequence). The CDR3 extends over 11 amino acids.

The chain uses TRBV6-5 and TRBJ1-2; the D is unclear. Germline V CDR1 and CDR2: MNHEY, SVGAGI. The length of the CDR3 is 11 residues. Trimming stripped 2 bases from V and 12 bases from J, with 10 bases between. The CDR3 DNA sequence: TGTGCCAGCAGTTACCTGGGCCGTGACACCTTC. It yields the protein CASSYLGRDTF.